A single sample is the source of the 9 T cell receptor beta chains below, sequenced in a study of patients and donors after allogeneic stem cell transplantation. Using its own MiXCR run on the RT-PCR reads, TCRdb lists one record per CDR3 protein. The data contain roughly 880,000 distinct CDR3 sequences, under 20% of them singletons. The sample was blood, either unsorted or a sorted T cell fraction (not recorded which). These TCRs come from a human donor who was either an allogeneic HSCT recipient or a stem cell or donor lymphocyte infusion donor (not recorded which). It is not recorded whose cells these are; they may come from a transplant donor.

In this sample, this clonotype turned up a few times. The J gene is TRBJ2-5, the V gene TRBV12-3 or TRBV12-4; TRBD2 is a possible D gene (5 bases). V lost 5 bases to trimming and J lost 5 bases, with 24 bases between them. There are 17 residues in the CDR3. The CDR3 nucleotides read TGTGCCAGCAGTCCCGGAGTCCGTGGACTCCGAGGGGAGACCCAGTACTTC. It specifies CASSPGVRGLRGETQYF.

The chain combines TRBV12-3 or TRBV12-4 with TRBJ1-4, with a weak D call TRBD1 (6 bases). Between the trimmed V and J ends, which lost 3 bases and 8 bases, there was a span of 10 bases. The CDR3 sequence is 13 residues long. The CDR3, as DNA: TGTGCCAGCAGTTTCCGGGGGCGGGAAAAACTGTTTTTT. This codes for CASSFRGREKLFF.

The chain combines TRBV10-3 with TRBJ2-7; D is tentatively TRBD1 or TRBD2 (5 bases each). Trimming pared 4 bases from V and 3 bases from J, leaving 13 bases between. Germline V CDR1 and CDR2: ENHRY, SYGVKD. This CDR3 has 14 residues. The CDR3 sequence: CAISVRGSDYEQYF. As DNA, the CDR3 is TGTGCCATCAGTGTGAGGGGTAGCGACTACGAGCAGTACTTC.

This clonotype was recorded many times. V and J are TRBV12-3 or TRBV12-4 and TRBJ2-3; unclear D gene. V dropped 6 bases and J dropped 2 bases, with 6 bases sitting between them. The CDR3 sequence is 12 residues long. The CDR3 bases are TGTGCCAGCAGCTTTCTCACAGATACGCAGTATTTT. It is translated as CASSFLTDTQYF.

This clonotype was detected a few times. The gene calls are TRBV5-1 and TRBJ1-1; 7 nucleotides line up with TRBD1. Germline assignment: CDR1 SGHRS and CDR2 YFSETQ. V shed 3 bases and J 1 base; nucleotides not matched to a gene: 6. The CDR3 is made up of 15 amino acids. The CDR3 region has the DNA TGCGCCAGCAGCTCCCTAGGGGACAGGAACACTGAAGCTTTCTTT. This encodes CASSSLGDRNTEAFF.

The chain employs TRBV30 and TRBJ1-1, with a possible D match to TRBD1 (5 bases). The CDR3 runs to 16 residues. The ends were cut back, 3 bases at V and 0 bases at J, with 17 bases in the middle. Germline CDR1 is GTSNPN and CDR2 is SVGIG (reference sequence). The CDR3 loop is CAWRSGTLGMNTEAFF. For the CDR3, the DNA is TGTGCCTGGAGATCCGGGACTCTTGGAATGAACACTGAAGCTTTCTTT.

This clonotype was seen more than once but under ten times. This CDR3 is CASSVPRLAGGTDTQYF. The CDR3 DNA reads as TGCGCCAGCAGCGTACCTCGACTAGCGGGAGGGACAGATACGCAGTATTTT. The rearrangement joins TRBV5-1 to TRBJ2-3, with 14 bases identical to TRBD2. V dropped 4 bases and J dropped 3; count of bases not matched to a gene: 7. In germline, CDR1 is SGHRS, CDR2 YFSETQ. The CDR3 is 17 amino acids.

The chain couples TRBV7-9 to TRBJ1-5; maybe TRBD1 (5 bases). The CDR3 has 15 residues. Germline V lookup: CDR1 SEHNR, CDR2 FQNEAQ (reference sequence). V lost 5 bases, J lost 6 bases, and 17 bases lay in between. CDR3 DNA: TGTGCCAGCAGCCCCGGGGCAGGGTCTACTCAGCCCCAGCATTTT. Translated, it gives CASSPGAGSTQPQHF.

The count of this clonotype is one. This sequence joins TRBV20-1 and TRBJ1-5, with a possible D match to TRBD1 (5 bases). Between the trimmed V and J ends, which lost 2 bases and 6 bases, there was a span of 17 bases. This CDR3 spans 15 amino acids. Germline CDR1 is DFQATT and CDR2 is SNEGSKA (reference sequence). The CDR3 DNA reads as TGCAGTGCTAGATGGCCGGGACGTGTAAGTCAGCCCCAGCATTTT. As protein: CSARWPGRVSQPQHF.